Described below is a single T cell receptor beta chain sequence and its context. Its antigen remains unknown. The data originate from a study of T-cell reconstitution after alpha-beta-depleted transplantation in children. Whole-study findings and limits: One year after transplant, T-cell counts and diversity came mostly from newly produced T cells. Diversity of TCRbeta at day 60 was high in some patients, arising from surviving recipient T cells and thymic progenitors.

This CDR3 contains 14 residues. V gave up 5 bases and J gave up 2 bases, with 12 bases separating them. TCRbeta library construction was performed incorporating unique molecular identifiers. Each CDR3 protein is one row after TCRdb ran MiXCR on the PCR reads. Seen here are fewer than 400,000 distinct CDR3 sequences, approximately 23% observed once, and the top ten hold roughly 9.7%. This receptor was obtained from a male patient younger than 18 who had a stem cell transplant for acute lymphoblastic leukemia, so the T cells may come from the graft donor. The sequenced sample was PBMCs, mostly from graft donor cells, obtained 180 days after TCRalphabeta/CD19-depleted stem cell transplant. The chain recombines TRBV12-3 or TRBV12-4 with TRBJ1-1; D is ambiguous. The CDR3, as DNA: TGTGCCAGCAGTAACCCCGGGGTCAACACTGAAGCTTTCTTT. As protein: CASSNPGVNTEAFF.